The TCR beta chain under discussion was sequenced for a study of blood T cell repertoires in COVID-19. Sequencing was performed with immunoSEQ multiplex PCR; in TCRdb, only in-frame clones are kept and a portion is missing. The table lists 150,000 to 250,000 clones, more than 75% of them singletons. CDR3 length equals 16 residues. CDR1 and CDR2 (germline): SGHKS, YYEKEE (reference sequence). Trimming removed 1 base from V and 4 bases from J; junction bases left unmatched: 8. The sequencing input was peripheral blood. V gene TRBV5-5 combines with J gene TRBJ1-1; 9 positions match TRBD1. The clonotype originates from a woman aged 40 to 50 with COVID-19, enrolled during active disease. CDR3 in amino acids: CASSLWTGVRSTEAFF. In DNA form, the CDR3 reads TGTGCCAGCAGCTTGTGGACAGGGGTCAGATCCACTGAAGCTTTCTTT.